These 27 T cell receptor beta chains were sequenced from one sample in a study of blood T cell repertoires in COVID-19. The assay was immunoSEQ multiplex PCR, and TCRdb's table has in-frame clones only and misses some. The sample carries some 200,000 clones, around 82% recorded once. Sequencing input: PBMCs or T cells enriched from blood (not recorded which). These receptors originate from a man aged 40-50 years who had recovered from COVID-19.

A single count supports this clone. The CDR3: CASSLLSGDPRWDSNTGELFF. Written as DNA, the CDR3 is TGTGCCAGCAGTTTATTATCGGGGGATCCACGCTGGGATTCGAACACCGGGGAGCTGTTTTTT. This chain links TRBV27 with TRBJ2-2, with D maybe TRBD2 (6 bases). The ends were cut back, 1 base at V and 0 bases at J, with 24 bases in the middle. This CDR3 region has 21 residues. Germline assignment: CDR1 MNHEY and CDR2 SMNVEV (reference sequence).

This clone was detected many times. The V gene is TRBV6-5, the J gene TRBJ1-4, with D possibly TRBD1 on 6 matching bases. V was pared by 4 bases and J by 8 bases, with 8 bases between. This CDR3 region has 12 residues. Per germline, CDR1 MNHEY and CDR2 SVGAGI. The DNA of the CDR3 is TGTGCCAGCAGTTCCACAGGGGAAAAACTGTTTTTT. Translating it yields CASSSTGEKLFF.

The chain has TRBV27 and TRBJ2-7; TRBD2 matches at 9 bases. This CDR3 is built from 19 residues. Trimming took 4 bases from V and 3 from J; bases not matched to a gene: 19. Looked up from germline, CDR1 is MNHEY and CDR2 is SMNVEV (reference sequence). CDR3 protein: CASSSRRGTSTMPLYEQYF. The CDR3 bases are TGTGCCAGCAGTTCTCGCCGAGGGACTAGCACGATGCCGCTCTACGAGCAGTACTTC.

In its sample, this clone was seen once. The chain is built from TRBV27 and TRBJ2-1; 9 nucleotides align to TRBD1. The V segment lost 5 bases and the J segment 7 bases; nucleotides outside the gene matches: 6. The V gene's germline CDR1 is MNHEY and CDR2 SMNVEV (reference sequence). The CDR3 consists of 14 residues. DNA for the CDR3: TGTGCCAGCAGTCAAGGACAGGGGAAGAATGAGCAGTTCTTC. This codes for CASSQGQGKNEQFF.

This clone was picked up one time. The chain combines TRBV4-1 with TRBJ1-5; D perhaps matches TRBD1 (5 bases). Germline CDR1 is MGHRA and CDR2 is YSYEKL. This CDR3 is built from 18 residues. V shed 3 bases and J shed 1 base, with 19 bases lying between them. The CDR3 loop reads CASSHRGGEGFSNQPQHF. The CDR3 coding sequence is TGCGCCAGCAGCCATCGCGGAGGGGAGGGTTTCAGCAATCAGCCCCAGCATTTT.

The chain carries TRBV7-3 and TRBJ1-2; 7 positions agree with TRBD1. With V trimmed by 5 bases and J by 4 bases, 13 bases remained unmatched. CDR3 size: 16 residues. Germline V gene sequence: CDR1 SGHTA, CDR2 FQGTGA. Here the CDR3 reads CASSPHGSGQTYGYTF. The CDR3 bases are TGTGCCAGCAGCCCGCACGGATCGGGACAGACCTATGGCTACACCTTC.

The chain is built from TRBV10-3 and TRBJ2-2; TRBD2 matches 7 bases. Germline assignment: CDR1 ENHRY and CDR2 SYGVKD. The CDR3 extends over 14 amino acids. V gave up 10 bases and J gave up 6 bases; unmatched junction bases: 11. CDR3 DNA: TGTGCCACCGCGGGGGAACCCCTATCCGGGGAGCTGTTTTTT. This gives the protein CATAGEPLSGELFF.

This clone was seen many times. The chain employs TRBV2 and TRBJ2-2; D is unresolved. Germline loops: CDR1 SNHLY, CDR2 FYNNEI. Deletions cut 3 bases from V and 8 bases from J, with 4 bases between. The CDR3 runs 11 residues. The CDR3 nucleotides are TGTGCCAGCAGTGACTTGGGGGAGCTGTTTTTT. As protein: CASSDLGELFF.

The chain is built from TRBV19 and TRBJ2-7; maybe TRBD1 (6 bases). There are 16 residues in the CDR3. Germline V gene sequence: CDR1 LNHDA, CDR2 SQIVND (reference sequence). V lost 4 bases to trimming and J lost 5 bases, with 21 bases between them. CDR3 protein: CASSRESLTGFNEQYF. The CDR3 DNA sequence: TGTGCCAGTAGTAGGGAATCTCTTACAGGGTTTAACGAGCAGTACTTC. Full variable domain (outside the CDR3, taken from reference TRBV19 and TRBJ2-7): DGGITQSPKYLFRKEGQNVTLSCEQNLNHDAMYWYRQDPGQGLRLIYYSQIVNDFQKGDIAEGYSVSREKKESFPLTVTSAQKNPTAFYLCASSRESLTGFNEQYFGPGTRLTVT.

CDR3 protein: CASSELAGQGGYTF. The CDR3 nucleotides are TGTGCCAGCAGTGAACTTGCGGGACAGGGGGGCTACACCTTC. This chain joins TRBV2 and TRBJ1-2, with 10 bases lining up with TRBD1. The V gene end was trimmed by 2 bases and the J gene end by 8 bases; junction bases not matched to a gene: 5. Looked up from germline, CDR1 is SNHLY and CDR2 is FYNNEI. The CDR3 contains 14 residues.

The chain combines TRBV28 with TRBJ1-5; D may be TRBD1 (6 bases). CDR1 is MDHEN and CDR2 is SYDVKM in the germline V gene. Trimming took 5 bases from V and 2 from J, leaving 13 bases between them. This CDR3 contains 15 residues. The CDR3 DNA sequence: TGTGCCAGCAGTCCGGGGGGCGCTGGCAATCAGCCCCAGCATTTT. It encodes CASSPGGAGNQPQHF.

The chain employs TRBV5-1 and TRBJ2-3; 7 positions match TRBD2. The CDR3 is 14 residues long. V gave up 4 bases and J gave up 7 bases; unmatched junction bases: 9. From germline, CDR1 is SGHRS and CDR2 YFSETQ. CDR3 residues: CASSTGGGPYTQYF. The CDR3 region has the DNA TGCGCCAGCAGCACTGGGGGAGGGCCTTATACGCAGTATTTT.

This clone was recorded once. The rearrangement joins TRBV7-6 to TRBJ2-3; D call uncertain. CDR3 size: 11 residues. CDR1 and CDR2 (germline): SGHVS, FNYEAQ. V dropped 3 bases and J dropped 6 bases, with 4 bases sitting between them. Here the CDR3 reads CASSFMDTQYF. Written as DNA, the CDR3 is TGTGCCAGCAGCTTCATGGATACGCAGTATTTT.

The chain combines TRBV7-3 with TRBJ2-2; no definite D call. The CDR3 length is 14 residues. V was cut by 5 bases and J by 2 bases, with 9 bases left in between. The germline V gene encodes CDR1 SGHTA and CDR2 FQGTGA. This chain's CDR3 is CASSQQVNTGELFF. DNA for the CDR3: TGTGCCAGCAGCCAGCAGGTTAACACCGGGGAGCTGTTTTTT.

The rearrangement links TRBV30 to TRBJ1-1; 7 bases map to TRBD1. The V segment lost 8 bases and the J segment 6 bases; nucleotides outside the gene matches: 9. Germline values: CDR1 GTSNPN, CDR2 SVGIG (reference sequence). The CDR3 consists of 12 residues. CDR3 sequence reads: CAVRRGYAEAFF. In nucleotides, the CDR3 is TGTGCCGTACGCAGGGGGTACGCTGAAGCTTTCTTT.

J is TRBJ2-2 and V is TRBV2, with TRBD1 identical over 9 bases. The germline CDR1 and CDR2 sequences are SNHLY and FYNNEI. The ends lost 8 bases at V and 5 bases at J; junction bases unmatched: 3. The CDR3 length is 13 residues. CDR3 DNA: TGTGCCAGCGGTGGACAGGGGACCGGGGAGCTGTTTTTT. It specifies CASGGQGTGELFF.

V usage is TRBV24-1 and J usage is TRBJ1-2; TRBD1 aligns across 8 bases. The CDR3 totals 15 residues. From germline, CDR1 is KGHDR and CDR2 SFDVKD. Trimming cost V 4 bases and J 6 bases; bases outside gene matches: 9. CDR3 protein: CATSEGQGRWHGYTF. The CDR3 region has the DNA TGTGCCACCAGTGAAGGACAGGGAAGGTGGCATGGCTACACCTTC.

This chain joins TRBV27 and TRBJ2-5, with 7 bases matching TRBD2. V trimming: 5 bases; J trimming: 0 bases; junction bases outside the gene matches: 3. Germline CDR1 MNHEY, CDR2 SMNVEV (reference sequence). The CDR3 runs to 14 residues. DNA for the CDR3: TGTGCCAGCAGTACTCTAGCGGACCAAGAGACCCAGTACTTC. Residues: CASSTLADQETQYF.

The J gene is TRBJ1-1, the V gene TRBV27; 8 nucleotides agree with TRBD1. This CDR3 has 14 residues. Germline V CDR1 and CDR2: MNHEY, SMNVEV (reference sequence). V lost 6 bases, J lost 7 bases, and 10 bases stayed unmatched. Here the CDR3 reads CASRPVTGVGEAFF. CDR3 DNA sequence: TGTGCCAGCAGGCCCGTGACAGGGGTGGGTGAAGCTTTCTTT.

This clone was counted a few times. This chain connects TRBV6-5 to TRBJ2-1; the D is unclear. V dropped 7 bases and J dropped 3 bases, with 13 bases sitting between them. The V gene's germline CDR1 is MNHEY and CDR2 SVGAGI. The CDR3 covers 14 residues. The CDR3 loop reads CASNLKEFYNEQFF. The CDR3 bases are TGTGCCAGCAACCTAAAGGAGTTCTACAATGAGCAGTTCTTC.

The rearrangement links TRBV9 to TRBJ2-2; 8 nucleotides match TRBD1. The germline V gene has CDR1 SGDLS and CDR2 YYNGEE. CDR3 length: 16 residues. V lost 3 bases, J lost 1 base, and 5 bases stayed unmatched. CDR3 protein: CASSGRQGLNTGELFF. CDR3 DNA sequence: TGTGCCAGCAGCGGACGACAGGGGCTGAACACCGGGGAGCTGTTTTTT.

The CDR3 reads CAISESGLPYGYTF. The CDR3 DNA is TGTGCCATCAGTGAGTCGGGACTCCCCTATGGCTACACCTTC. The chain carries TRBV10-3 and TRBJ1-2; TRBD1 might be the D (5 bases). V shed 0 bases and J shed 4 bases, with 9 bases lying between them. The germline V gene encodes CDR1 ENHRY and CDR2 SYGVKD. The CDR3 covers 14 residues.

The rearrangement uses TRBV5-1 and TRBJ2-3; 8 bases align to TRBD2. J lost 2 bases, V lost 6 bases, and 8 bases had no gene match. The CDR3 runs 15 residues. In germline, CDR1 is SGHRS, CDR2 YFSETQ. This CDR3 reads CASTTSGVPTDTQYF. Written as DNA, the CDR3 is TGCGCCAGCACAACTAGCGGTGTTCCCACAGATACGCAGTATTTT.

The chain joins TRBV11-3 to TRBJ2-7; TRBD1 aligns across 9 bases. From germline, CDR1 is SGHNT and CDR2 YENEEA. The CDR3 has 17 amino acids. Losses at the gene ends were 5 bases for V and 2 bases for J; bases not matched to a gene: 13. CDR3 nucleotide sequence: TGTGCCAGCAGCCCCCGGACAGGGGCCATGAGACCCTACGAGCAGTACTTC. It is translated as CASSPRTGAMRPYEQYF.

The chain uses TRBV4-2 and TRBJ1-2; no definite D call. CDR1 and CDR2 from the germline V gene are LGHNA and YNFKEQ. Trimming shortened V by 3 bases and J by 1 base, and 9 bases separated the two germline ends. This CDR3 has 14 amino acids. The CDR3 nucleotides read TGTGCCAGCAGCCACCCCGGGATTAACTATGGCTACACCTTC. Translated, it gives CASSHPGINYGYTF.

CDR3 sequence (DNA): TGTGCCAGCAGCTTGGACAGGGGCATGGGCACTGAAGCTTTCTTT. It specifies CASSLDRGMGTEAFF. The chain is built from TRBV5-4 and TRBJ1-1, with TRBD1 identical over 7 bases. CDR3 size: 15 residues. Looked up from germline, CDR1 is SGHNT and CDR2 is YYREEE (reference sequence). Germline trimming cut 0 bases from V and 4 bases from J; bases unmatched to any gene: 6.

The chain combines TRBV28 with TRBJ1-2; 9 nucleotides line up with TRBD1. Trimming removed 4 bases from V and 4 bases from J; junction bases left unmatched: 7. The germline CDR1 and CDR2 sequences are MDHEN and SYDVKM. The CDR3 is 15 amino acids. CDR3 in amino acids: CASSSSGTGIYGYTF. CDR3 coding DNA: TGTGCCAGCAGTTCATCCGGGACAGGGATCTATGGCTACACCTTC.